This T cell receptor (beta chain) comes out of a study of vaccination and CD4 T cells after COVID-19. Study-level results: Relatively few convalescent patients and no early post-infection timepoints were analyzed.

This clonotype was observed a handful of times. As yet, its antigen is unknown. Per the germline V gene, CDR1 is SNHLY and CDR2 is FYNNEI. The CDR3 has 17 amino acids. V shed 4 bases, J shed 4 bases, and the junction held 13 bases outside the gene matches. Treatment meaning: roughly 10-day PBMC culture with coronavirus spike peptide pools or control peptides (ViraFEST assay). PCR-confirmed positives ranged from March to December 2020, preceding US Alpha, Beta and Delta variants. Oncomine TCR Beta short-read sequencing was applied to DNA from cultured CD4+ T cells. Genomic DNA from cultured CD4+ T cells was extracted. TCRdb redid the calling of the PCR reads with MiXCR, one entry per CDR3 protein. Among about 17,000 distinct CDR3 sequences listed, around 58% were seen once.

The TCR comes from a human donor who had recovered from COVID-19. The J gene is TRBJ1-5, the V gene TRBV2, with 7 bases aligning to TRBD1. Material for sequencing was CD4+ T cells from blood, cultured in vitro. The CDR3 loop reads CASSGGGGTAPNQPQHF. The DNA for the CDR3 is TGTGCCAGCAGTGGGGGAGGCGGGACAGCACCAAATCAGCCCCAGCATTTT.